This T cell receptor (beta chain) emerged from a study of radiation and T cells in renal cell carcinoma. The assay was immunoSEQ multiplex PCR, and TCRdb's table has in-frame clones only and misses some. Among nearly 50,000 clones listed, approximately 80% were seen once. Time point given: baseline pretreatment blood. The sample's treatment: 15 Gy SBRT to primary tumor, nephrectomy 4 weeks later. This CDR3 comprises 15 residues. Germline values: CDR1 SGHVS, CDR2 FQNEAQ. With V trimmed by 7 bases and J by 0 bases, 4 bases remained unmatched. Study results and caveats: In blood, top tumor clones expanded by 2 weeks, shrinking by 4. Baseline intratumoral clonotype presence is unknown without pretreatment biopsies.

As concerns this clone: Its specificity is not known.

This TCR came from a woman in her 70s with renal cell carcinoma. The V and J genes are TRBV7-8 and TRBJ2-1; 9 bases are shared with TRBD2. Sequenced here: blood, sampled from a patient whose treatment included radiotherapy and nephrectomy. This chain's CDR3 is CASTLSGSSYNEQFF. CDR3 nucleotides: TGTGCCAGCACCCTTAGCGGGAGCTCCTACAATGAGCAGTTCTTC.